This TCR beta chain was identified in a study of blood T cell repertoires in COVID-19 (dated by TCRdb to the early 2020s). Describing the broader study: Collaborator samples came from the United States, Italy and Spain and covered acute and convalescent phases of COVID-19. Samples came from the ongoing ImmuneRACE study (first 160 participants) plus 1,254 subjects from 6 global collaborators. Sample metadata almost always included a de-identified subject ID, COVID-19 status, age in years and sex. A freely available public database, intended as a resource for researchers studying the immune response to SARS-CoV-2, is where the repertoires were released. Subjects who had been exposed to COVID-19, were actively infected with it, or had recovered from it provided the deeply sampled blood TCRbeta repertoires that made up the dataset. Where available, HLA class I and class II types were obtained from metadata supplied by the sample provider rather than from assay-based typing. The prospective study material was composed of cDNA or gDNA derived from T cells, B-cell-depleted T cells, or PBMCs. The paper's findings and limits, for the study overall: How much clinical and demographic metadata was included differed by source and by participant, and the metadata was provided uncurated.

This clone was seen just once. Its antigen has not been determined. No much larger clonotype is one base removed from it; base qualities were not supplied. The immunoSEQ Assay, a bias-controlled multiplex PCR, was used to amplify TCRbeta CDR3 regions from genomic DNA. The authors' pipeline ran thus. Within the assay, amplification of reference gene primers was used to estimate how many nucleated cells each sample contained. Sequence reads were collapsed and filtered to measure the absolute abundance of every unique TCRbeta CDR3 rearrangement. For each sample, productive Simpson clonality was calculated as the square root of Simpson's diversity index across productive rearrangements. In its TCRdb copy, this immuneACCESS table keeps in-frame sequences only and misses some clones. Where compared with another copy, unresolved V genes explain less than half of these, and the others have no known cause. The V and J calls and clone size are taken from that table; D and trimming were inferred from the DNA. A total of some 240,000 clones appear in this sample, 84% of them only once. The ten biggest clones cover more than 1.2% of the sample.

CDR1 and CDR2, looked up from the germline V gene, are SQVTM and ANQGSEA. Between the V and J ends, shortened by 1 base and 6 bases respectively, the junction contains 6 bases. The CDR3 has 12 amino acids, counting the end cysteine and phenylalanine. The read is trimmed to its CDR3 DNA, 36 bases read in frame from base 1. Samples from volunteer blood donors who had recovered from COVID-19 were contributed by a second Seattle source. The collaborating institutions used their own protocols to collect whole blood in K2EDTA tubes. For TCRbeta analysis, collaborator samples were shipped as frozen whole blood, as isolated PBMCs, or as DNA extracted from either sample type.

Specimen: peripheral blood. The chain uses TRBV29-1 and TRBJ2-2, with the D gene uncertain. The TCR was taken from a woman aged 40 to 50 who had recovered from COVID-19. The CDR3 amino acid sequence is: CSVEVRAGELFF. The DNA reads TGCAGCGTTGAAGTGCGTGCCGGGGAGCTGTTTTTT.